Below, 21 T cell receptor beta chains from the same sample are listed, as sequenced in a study of control samples from healthy donors and cancer patients. Libraries were prepared by immunoSEQ multiplex PCR; TCRdb keeps only in-frame clonotypes and omits some of them. Here the sample spans some 120,000 clones, about 93% being singletons. Sequencing was performed on blood. The receptors were gathered from a man between 25 and 39 years old in good health.

This rearrangement joins TRBV2 to TRBJ1-2, with 7 nucleotides matching TRBD1. From germline, CDR1 is SNHLY and CDR2 FYNNEI. The V gene end was trimmed by 5 bases and the J gene end by 8 bases; junction bases not matched to a gene: 11. The CDR3 contains 14 residues. This CDR3 reads CASSPYRGEEGYTF. The CDR3 region has the DNA TGTGCCAGCAGTCCCTACAGGGGAGAGGAGGGCTACACCTTC.

The chain employs TRBV28 and TRBJ2-7; tentative D call: TRBD2 (5 bases). Trimming took off 2 bases at V and 3 bases at J, with 8 bases between the two ends. This CDR3 is built from 13 residues. Per the germline V gene, CDR1 is MDHEN and CDR2 is SYDVKM. The CDR3 DNA reads TGTGCCAGCAGTTTACGGGAATACTACGAGCAGTACTTC. This gives the protein CASSLREYYEQYF.

The chain couples TRBV6-5 to TRBJ1-1; no clear D gene. V gave up 8 bases and J gave up 1 base, with 14 bases separating them. The CDR3 length is 14 residues. Germline CDR1 and CDR2: MNHEY and SVGAGI. CDR3 loop: CASAVRKGNTEAFF. The CDR3 DNA reads TGTGCCAGCGCGGTCAGGAAGGGGAACACTGAAGCTTTCTTT.

Note on this clone: Germline and junction disagree at one end, which may indicate a read error. The genes are TRBV28 and TRBJ1-2; perhaps TRBD1 as D (6 bases). The CDR3 is made up of 14 amino acids. CDR1 is MDHEN, CDR2 SYDVKM, per germline. CDR3 protein: CASRSTGFGYGYAF. DNA of the CDR3: TGTGCCAGCAGGTCTACAGGGTTCGGCTATGGCTACGCCTTC.

This sequence joins TRBV4-2 and TRBJ2-3, with TRBD2 matching 8 bases. The CDR3 length is 15 residues. CDR1 is LGHNA, CDR2 YNFKEQ, per germline. V trimming: 1 base; J trimming: 5 bases; junction bases outside the gene matches: 5. The CDR3 here is CASSQGGSGGDTQYF. CDR3 sequence (DNA): TGTGCCAGCAGCCAAGGGGGGAGCGGGGGAGATACGCAGTATTTT.

This clone came up once. The genes are TRBV13 and TRBJ2-3, with TRBD2 as a possible D gene (6 bases). The V gene's germline CDR1 is PRHDT and CDR2 FYEKMQ (reference sequence). The CDR3 sequence is 17 residues long. The V end was cut by 5 bases, the J end by 2 bases, with 20 bases between. CDR3 amino acids: CASSPIPPGLLTDTQYF. DNA of the CDR3: TGTGCCAGCAGCCCGATCCCACCAGGACTACTCACAGATACGCAGTATTTT.

The chain combines TRBV28 with TRBJ2-3, with TRBD1 as a possible D gene (6 bases). CDR1 MDHEN and CDR2 SYDVKM come from the germline V gene. The CDR3 is 17 amino acids. Trimming took 7 bases from V and 3 from J, leaving 23 bases between them. CDR3 DNA sequence: TGTGCCAGCAAACTCGGAGACAGGACGGGCGAGACAGATACGCAGTATTTT. Protein sequence: CASKLGDRTGETDTQYF.

This clone was seen once. The chain uses TRBV9 and TRBJ2-2; no clear D gene. V was cut by 4 bases and J by 1 base, with 2 bases left in between. The CDR3 length is 12 residues. Germline V CDR1 and CDR2: SGDLS, YYNGEE. CDR3 in amino acids: CASSRNTGELFF. The CDR3 nucleotides are TGTGCCAGCAGCCGGAACACCGGGGAGCTGTTTTTT.

This clone has only one observation. The chain couples TRBV27 to TRBJ1-2; 7 bases are a match to TRBD1. There are 13 residues in the CDR3. Germline V gene data show CDR1 as MNHEY and CDR2 as SMNVEV (reference sequence). Trimming cost V 6 bases and J 4 bases; bases outside gene matches: 5. The CDR3 coding sequence is TGTGCCAGCAGCACAGGGGACCTCTATGGCTACACCTTC. This translates into CASSTGDLYGYTF.

In this sample, this clone turned up once. This rearrangement joins TRBV28 to TRBJ1-6; TRBD1 matches 7 bases. CDR1 and CDR2 (germline): MDHEN, SYDVKM. There are 14 residues in the CDR3. After removal of 7 bases from V and 5 bases from J, the junction contained 5 bases not matched to a gene. CDR3 loop: CASTWGTDNSPLHF. CDR3 nucleotides: TGTGCCAGCACCTGGGGGACAGATAATTCACCCCTCCACTTT.

The genes are TRBV30 and TRBJ2-5, with 9 nucleotides matching TRBD2. Germline values: CDR1 GTSNPN, CDR2 SVGIG (reference sequence). The V and J ends lost 6 bases and 5 bases, in that order; junction bases with no gene match: 7. The CDR3 has 13 residues. This CDR3 is CACAGGMRETQYF. CDR3 nucleotide sequence: TGTGCCTGCGCGGGGGGGATGAGGGAGACCCAGTACTTC. Drawing the rest from reference TRBV30 and TRBJ2-5, the complete variable domain is SQTIHQWPATLVQPVGSPLSLECTVEGTSNPNLYWYRQAAGRGLQLLFYSVGIGQISSEVPQNLSASRPQDRQFILSSKKLLLSDSGFYLCACAGGMRETQYFGPGTRLLVL.

The chain couples TRBV5-1 to TRBJ2-7; D is possibly TRBD1 or TRBD2 (5 bases each). The CDR3 extends over 19 amino acids. Germline values: CDR1 SGHRS, CDR2 YFSETQ. V was shortened by 0 bases and J by 2 bases, with 24 bases between the two germline ends. The CDR3 here is CASSLASPFGTDLTYEQYF. The CDR3 DNA reads as TGCGCCAGCAGCTTGGCCAGTCCATTCGGGACGGATCTTACCTACGAGCAGTACTTC.

The chain carries TRBV4-2 and TRBJ1-5; the match to TRBD1 covers 7 bases. Germline values: CDR1 LGHNA, CDR2 YNFKEQ. The CDR3 has 15 amino acids. Germline trimming cut 1 base from V and 5 bases from J; bases unmatched to any gene: 5. CDR3 residues: CASSQVGQNHQPQHF. The CDR3 DNA reads TGTGCCAGCAGCCAAGTGGGACAGAACCATCAGCCCCAGCATTTT.

The rearrangement joins TRBV19 to TRBJ2-3; D might be TRBD2 (7 bases). The germline gives CDR1 LNHDA, CDR2 SQIVND (reference sequence). The CDR3 contains 16 residues. V was clipped by 7 bases and J by 2 bases, with 19 bases between them. The CDR3 sequence is CASMGARGGYTDTQYF. The CDR3 DNA is TGTGCCAGTATGGGGGCACGCGGGGGATACACAGATACGCAGTATTTT.

This rearrangement joins TRBV28 to TRBJ1-6; weak D call: TRBD1 (6 bases). Germline loops: CDR1 MDHEN, CDR2 SYDVKM. CDR3 length: 19 amino acids. Between the trimmed V and J ends, which lost 5 bases and 0 bases, there was a span of 20 bases. The CDR3 sequence: CASSPRGAGLSSYNSPLHF. Here the CDR3 DNA reads TGTGCCAGCAGTCCCAGGGGCGCCGGGCTGAGCTCCTATAATTCACCCCTCCACTTT.

CDR3 protein: CASSQELTWGYNEQFF. CDR3 sequence (DNA): TGTGCCAGCAGCCAAGAGCTGACCTGGGGCTACAATGAGCAGTTCTTC. The chain joins TRBV14 to TRBJ2-1; no definite D call. CDR1 and CDR2 from the germline V gene are SGHDN and FVKESK. V was pared by 0 bases and J by 3 bases, with 12 bases between. The CDR3 loop spans 16 amino acids.

V is TRBV19 and J is TRBJ1-5; tentative D call: TRBD1 (5 bases). Germline V gene sequence: CDR1 LNHDA, CDR2 SQIVND (reference sequence). CDR3 size: 15 residues. Between the trimmed V and J ends, which lost 3 bases and 4 bases, there was a span of 13 bases. As DNA, the CDR3 is TGTGCCAGTAGTATGGGGCACGCATTTAATCAGCCCCAGCATTTT. Translating gives CASSMGHAFNQPQHF.

The V call is TRBV7-2, the J call TRBJ2-5, with 7 nucleotides matching TRBD2. V shed 1 base and J 4 bases; nucleotides not matched to a gene: 6. CDR1 is SGHTA, CDR2 FQGNSA, per germline. The CDR3 has 15 amino acids. CDR3 sequence (DNA): TGTGCCAGCAGCTTAGTCGGGGTAGCGGGAGAGACCCAGTACTTC. Translated: CASSLVGVAGETQYF. Supplemented by reference TRBV7-2 and TRBJ2-5, the full variable domain reads GAGVSQSPSNKVTEKGKDVELRCDPISGHTALYWYRQSLGQGLEFLIYFQGNSAPDKSGLPSDRFSAERTGGSVSTLTIQRTQQEDSAVYLCASSLVGVAGETQYFGPGTRLLVL.

The chain combines TRBV18 with TRBJ1-3; the D gene is possibly TRBD1 (5 bases). V gave up 2 bases and J gave up 8 bases, with 10 bases separating them. Germline assignment: CDR1 KGHSH and CDR2 LQKENI. This CDR3 is built from 13 residues. CDR3 DNA sequence: TGTGCCAGCTCACCAAGATCGGGGGACACCATATATTTT. Translating gives CASSPRSGDTIYF.

The chain joins TRBV7-2 to TRBJ1-1; no definite D call. In germline, CDR1 is SGHTA, CDR2 FQGNSA. Trimming removed 5 bases from V and 2 bases from J, with 6 bases in between. The CDR3 covers 12 residues. CDR3 region: CASSPDNTEAFF. DNA of the CDR3: TGTGCCAGCAGCCCGGATAACACTGAAGCTTTCTTT.

The chain couples TRBV30 to TRBJ1-2, with 9 bases aligning to TRBD1. The CDR3 covers 15 residues. Germline V gives CDR1 GTSNPN, CDR2 SVGIG (reference sequence). J lost 0 bases, V lost 1 base, and 3 bases had no gene match. Here the CDR3 reads CAWSGDRATNYGYTF. CDR3 nucleotides: TGTGCCTGGAGTGGGGACAGGGCTACTAACTATGGCTACACCTTC.